What follows is one T cell receptor (beta chain) and its context. Profiling relied on immunoSEQ multiplex PCR, and the TCRdb table lists in-frame clones only, not all of them. The sample contains fewer than 150,000 clones, 80% to 90% of which appear only once. These data belong to a study of blood T cell repertoires in COVID-19. The CDR3 spans 15 residues. The V call is TRBV21-1, the J call TRBJ2-7; the table's TRBD2 call for D was not verified on the DNA. TRBV21-1 is classified as a pseudogene. The sequenced material came from peripheral blood. The receptor comes from an elderly woman with acute or convalescent COVID-19. CDR3 DNA sequence: TGTGCCAGCAGCAAGCGGAGACCTAGAGTGTGCGAGCAGTACTTC. Protein product: CASSKRRPRVCEQYF.